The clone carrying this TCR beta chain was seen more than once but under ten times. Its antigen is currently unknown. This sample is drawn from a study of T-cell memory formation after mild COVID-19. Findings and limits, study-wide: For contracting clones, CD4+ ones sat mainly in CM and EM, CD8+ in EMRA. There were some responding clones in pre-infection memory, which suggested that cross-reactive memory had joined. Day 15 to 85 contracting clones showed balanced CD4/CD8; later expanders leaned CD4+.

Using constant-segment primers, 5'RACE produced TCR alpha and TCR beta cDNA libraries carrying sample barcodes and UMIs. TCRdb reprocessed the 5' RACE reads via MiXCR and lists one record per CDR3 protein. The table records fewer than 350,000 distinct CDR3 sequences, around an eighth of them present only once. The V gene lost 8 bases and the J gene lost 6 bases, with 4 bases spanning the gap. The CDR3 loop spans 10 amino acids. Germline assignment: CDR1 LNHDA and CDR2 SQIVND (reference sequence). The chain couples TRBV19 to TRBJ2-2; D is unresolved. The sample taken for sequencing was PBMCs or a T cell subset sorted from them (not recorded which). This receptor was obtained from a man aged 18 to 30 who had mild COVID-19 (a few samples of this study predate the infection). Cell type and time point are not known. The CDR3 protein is CASGSGELFF. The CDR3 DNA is TGTGCCAGTGGGTCCGGGGAGCTGTTTTTT.